This T cell receptor (beta chain) was documented in a study of Tregs in tolerant kidney transplant recipients. Study-level background: Recipients received nonmyeloablative bone marrow transplants from related graft donors, with transient mixed chimerism.

Study conclusions and caveats: The most relevant donor-specific Treg TCRbeta repertoire apparently came from expansion with activated donor B cells. Some patients' samples used different primers over time, so nucleotide sequences weren't comparable.

Here immunoSEQ multiplex PCR was the method, and the copy in TCRdb shows in-frame clones only, minus some. The sample holds roughly 99,000 clones, approximately 93% seen once. Concerning this clone: Its antigen is currently unknown.

CD4+CD25+CD127- Tregs, CD4+CD25- non-Tregs, CD4 and CD8 cells were sorted. The CDR3 extends over 15 amino acids. The ends lost 1 base at V and 10 bases at J; junction bases unmatched: 9. Germline values: CDR1 SGHTA, CDR2 FQGTGA. The material was CD4+ T cells from blood, obtained before the transplant. The TCR sequence derives from a human donor who received a combined kidney and bone marrow transplant. The chain combines TRBV7-3 with TRBJ2-1, with 8 bases fitting TRBD2. The DNA of the CDR3 is TGTGCCAGCAGCTTAAGGGCTAGCGGGTCCTACGAGCAGTTCTTC. Translation: CASSLRASGSYEQFF.